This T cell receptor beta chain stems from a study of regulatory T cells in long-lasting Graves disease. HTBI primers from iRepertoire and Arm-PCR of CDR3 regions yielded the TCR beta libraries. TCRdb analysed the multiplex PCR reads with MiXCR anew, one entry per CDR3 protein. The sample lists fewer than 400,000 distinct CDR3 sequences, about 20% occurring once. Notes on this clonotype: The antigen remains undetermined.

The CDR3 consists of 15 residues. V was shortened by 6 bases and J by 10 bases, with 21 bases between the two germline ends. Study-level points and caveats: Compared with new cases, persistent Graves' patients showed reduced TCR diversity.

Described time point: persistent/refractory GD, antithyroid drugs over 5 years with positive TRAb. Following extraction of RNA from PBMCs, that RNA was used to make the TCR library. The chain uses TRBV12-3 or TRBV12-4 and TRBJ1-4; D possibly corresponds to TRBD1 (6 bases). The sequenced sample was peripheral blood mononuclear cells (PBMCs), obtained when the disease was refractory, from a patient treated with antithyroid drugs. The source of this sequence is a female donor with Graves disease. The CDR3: CASRDLVQGGGKLFF. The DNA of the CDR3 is TGTGCCAGCAGGGATTTGGTCCAAGGGGGTGGAAAACTGTTTTTT.